Presented here are 4 T cell receptor beta chains from one specimen sequenced in a study of blood T cells in healthy people across ages. Primers used in a second PCR of about 6 to 11 cycles were a sample-barcoded 5' primer and a J-beta primer mix. MiXCR was run by TCRdb on the 5' RACE reads, yielding one entry per CDR3 protein. This table holds about 1.7 million distinct CDR3 sequences, roughly 27% found once. The sequencing sample was made of blood. Every receptor here comes from a woman aged 25-40 years in good health.

This clonotype has just a few counts. The chain carries TRBV4-2 and TRBJ1-3; TRBD1 is a possible D gene (5 bases). The V and J ends lost 0 bases and 1 base respectively, with 13 bases between them. The germline V gene has CDR1 LGHNA and CDR2 YNFKEQ. The CDR3 extends over 17 amino acids. In DNA form, the CDR3 reads TGTGCCAGCAGCCAAGAGGCGCCCGGGGGTTCTGGAAACACCATATATTTT. Translating gives CASSQEAPGGSGNTIYF.

This sequence joins TRBV6-6 and TRBJ1-5; D gene uncertain. The germline V gene has CDR1 MNHNY and CDR2 SVGAGI (reference sequence). V lost 5 bases and J 4 bases, leaving 12 bases between the germline ends. The CDR3 consists of 14 residues. CDR3 amino acids: CASSAEDRNQPQHF. The CDR3 DNA is TGTGCCAGCAGTGCCGAGGATCGGAATCAGCCCCAGCATTTT.

This clonotype turned up a few times. The gene calls are TRBV7-9 and TRBJ2-2, with D maybe TRBD2 (5 bases). Germline V gene data show CDR1 as SEHNR and CDR2 as FQNEAQ (reference sequence). The CDR3 extends over 12 amino acids. Deletions cut 6 bases from V and 6 bases from J, with 8 bases between. CDR3 DNA: TGTGCCAGCAGGGACTCCGCCGGGGAGCTGTTTTTT. Its protein product is CASRDSAGELFF.

This clonotype has only a few counts. The chain has TRBV24-1 and TRBJ2-1; D call uncertain. Trimming removed 3 bases at V and 6 bases at J, with 17 bases between. Germline V gives CDR1 KGHDR, CDR2 SFDVKD. The CDR3 sequence is 16 residues long. CDR3: CATSDPTTFGSNEQFF. The CDR3, as DNA: TGTGCCACCAGTGATCCAACCACATTTGGGTCCAATGAGCAGTTCTTC.